A single sample gave rise to the 19 T cell receptor beta chains below, sequenced in a study of response to subunit inactivated influenza vaccine. From the RT-PCR reads, TCRdb called clonotypes with MiXCR, one entry per CDR3 protein. This sample has about 500,000 distinct CDR3 sequences, with more than 15% found just once. The source was CD4+ T cells sorted from PBMCs, collected less than 30 months after vaccination. The receptors come from a man aged 50 to 75 who received an inactivated influenza vaccine.

The genes are TRBV5-6 and TRBJ1-1; D gene unclear. V lost 5 bases and J lost 3, with 11 bases in between. In germline, CDR1 is SGHDT, CDR2 YYEEEE. The CDR3 is made up of 13 amino acids. CDR3 loop: CASRYGLDTEAFF. CDR3 DNA sequence: TGTGCCAGCAGGTACGGTCTGGACACTGAAGCTTTCTTT.

This clonotype was seen more than once but under ten times. The chain is built from TRBV2 and TRBJ2-3, with a tentative D call TRBD2 (6 bases). The germline V and J ends were trimmed by 2 bases and 1 base, with 10 bases remaining between them. The CDR3 totals 15 residues. Germline-derived CDR1 and CDR2 are SNHLY and FYNNEI. This CDR3 is CASSETASGTDTQYF. The CDR3 coding sequence is TGTGCCAGCAGTGAAACTGCTAGCGGCACAGATACGCAGTATTTT.

CDR3 sequence (DNA): TGTGCCAGCAGCTTAAGACAGTACTATGGCTACACCTTC. Residues: CASSLRQYYGYTF. The chain joins TRBV7-2 to TRBJ1-2, with D possibly being TRBD1 (5 bases). The germline V and J ends were trimmed by 2 bases and 3 bases, with 7 bases remaining between them. The CDR3 extends over 13 amino acids. Germline loops: CDR1 SGHTA, CDR2 FQGNSA.

At least ten counts were recorded for this clonotype. V is TRBV29-1 and J is TRBJ1-2; 7 bases are a match to TRBD1. V was clipped by 0 bases and J by 5 bases; unmatched bases: 6. Germline loops: CDR1 SQVTM, CDR2 ANQGSEA. The CDR3 is 14 amino acids. This CDR3 is CSVEEEGTEYGYTF. Here the CDR3 DNA reads TGCAGCGTTGAAGAAGAAGGGACAGAGTATGGCTACACCTTC.

This clonotype was counted ten times or more. The J gene is TRBJ2-7, the V gene TRBV5-1, with 10 bases matching TRBD2. CDR3 length: 14 residues. V lost 2 bases, J lost 6 bases, and 5 bases stayed unmatched. Germline CDR1 reads SGHRS; CDR2 reads YFSETQ. The CDR3 coding sequence is TGCGCCAGCAGCTTAGTAGCGGGAGGCTCCGAGCAGTACTTC. It is translated as CASSLVAGGSEQYF.

The chain carries TRBV16 and TRBJ1-1, with TRBD1 matching over 10 bases. The CDR3 extends over 14 amino acids. V shed 0 bases, J shed 8 bases, and the junction held 3 bases outside the gene matches. Germline CDR1 and CDR2: KGHSY and FQNENV. CDR3 sequence (DNA): TGTGCCAGCAGCCAATCGACAGGGGGCGTGGAAGCTTTCTTT. Translating it yields CASSQSTGGVEAFF.

This clonotype showed up many times. This chain joins TRBV20-1 and TRBJ1-4; D not certain. V was shortened by 3 bases and J by 5 bases, with 7 bases between the two germline ends. Per germline, CDR1 DFQATT and CDR2 SNEGSKA (reference sequence). The CDR3 loop spans 12 amino acids. CDR3: CSASPENEKLFF. CDR3 coding DNA: TGCAGTGCTAGCCCGGAGAATGAAAAACTGTTTTTT.

The chain links TRBV20-1 to TRBJ1-1; 7 positions agree with TRBD1. Trimming at V came to 2 bases and at J to 1 base, leaving 4 bases not matched to a gene. Germline CDR1 is DFQATT and CDR2 is SNEGSKA (reference sequence). The CDR3 consists of 14 residues. CDR3 DNA: TGCAGTGCTAGATCACGACAGGGGAACACTGAAGCTTTCTTT. Its protein is CSARSRQGNTEAFF.

The chain links TRBV30 to TRBJ1-3; D unclear. CDR1 and CDR2 from the germline V gene are GTSNPN and SVGIG (reference sequence). This CDR3 is built from 12 residues. Trimming cost V 0 bases and J 6 bases, with 6 bases left between them. CDR3 coding DNA: TGTGCCTGGAGTGTTGCAAAAAACACCATATATTTT. It encodes CAWSVAKNTIYF.

CDR3 bases: TGCAGCGTTGAGAGACAGGGTCAAGAGACCCAGTACTTC. Translated, it gives CSVERQGQETQYF. The chain couples TRBV29-1 to TRBJ2-5; 7 bases are shared with TRBD1. The CDR3 runs to 13 residues. From germline, CDR1 is SQVTM and CDR2 ANQGSEA. V shed 3 bases, J shed 2 bases, and the junction held 3 bases outside the gene matches.

The chain recombines TRBV9 with TRBJ2-7; D is unclear. Germline V gene sequence: CDR1 SGDLS, CDR2 YYNGEE. Deletions cut 6 bases from V and 3 bases from J, with 13 bases between. This CDR3 spans 13 amino acids. CDR3 coding DNA: TGTGCCAGCATCCCCCCTTGCTACTACGAGCAGTACTTC. This translates into CASIPPCYYEQYF.

V gene TRBV2 combines with J gene TRBJ2-3; D is possibly TRBD2 (5 bases). The germline CDR1 and CDR2 sequences are SNHLY and FYNNEI. The CDR3 consists of 15 residues. Trimming took 5 bases from V and 2 from J, leaving 14 bases between them. The CDR3 protein is CASSMRTGSTDTQYF. The CDR3 DNA is TGTGCCAGCAGTATGCGGACTGGATCCACAGATACGCAGTATTTT.

A few counts support this clonotype. This rearrangement joins TRBV29-1 to TRBJ1-1; 9 bases match TRBD1. With V trimmed by 7 bases and J by 4 bases, 10 bases remained unmatched. The CDR3 spans 14 residues. Germline V lookup: CDR1 SQVTM, CDR2 ANQGSEA. The CDR3 region is CSGAGDRESTEAFF. CDR3 sequence (DNA): TGCAGCGGGGCAGGGGACAGGGAATCCACTGAAGCTTTCTTT. Together with reference TRBV29-1 and TRBJ1-1, the CDR3 gives the full variable domain: SAVISQKPSRDICQRGTSLTIQCQVDSQVTMMFWYRQQPGQSLTLIATANQGSEATYESGFVIDKFPISRPNLTFSTLTVSNMSPEDSSIYLCSGAGDRESTEAFFGQGTRLTVV.

This clonotype was recorded a few times. V and J are TRBV20-1 and TRBJ1-2; 7 bases agree with TRBD1. With 6 bases clipped from V and 4 bases from J, the junction kept 11 bases outside the gene matches. Germline V CDR1 and CDR2: DFQATT, SNEGSKA (reference sequence). The CDR3 covers 14 residues. CDR3 in DNA: TGCAGTGCCTTCTCCCTCGGGACAGCCTATGGCTACACCTTC. This gives the protein CSAFSLGTAYGYTF.

This clonotype was counted between two and nine times. The chain has TRBV5-7 and TRBJ2-1, with D unclear. TRBV5-7 is given ORF status, its function remaining uncertain. The ends were cut back, 8 bases at V and 10 bases at J, with 22 bases in the middle. This CDR3 region has 14 residues. The DNA for the CDR3 is TGTGCCAGACAGCTCTCGAGCGTAGTAAAGGAGCAGTTCTTC. Its protein is CARQLSSVVKEQFF.

The chain has TRBV2 and TRBJ1-1, with D possibly TRBD1 on 5 matching bases. Germline V gene data show CDR1 as SNHLY and CDR2 as FYNNEI. V was clipped by 4 bases and J by 1 base, with 10 bases between them. The CDR3 spans 14 residues. In DNA form, the CDR3 reads TGTGCCAGCAGTGTTAGGACATCGAACACTGAAGCTTTCTTT. It yields the protein CASSVRTSNTEAFF. Looking up the rest from reference TRBV2 and TRBJ1-1 gives the full variable domain: EPEVTQTPSHQVTQMGQEVILRCVPISNHLYFYWYRQILGQKVEFLVSFYNNEISEKSEIFDDQFSVERPDGSNFTLKIRSTKLEDSAMYFCASSVRTSNTEAFFGQGTRLTVV.

This clonotype showed up just a few times. This chain connects TRBV3-1 to TRBJ2-7, with D tentatively TRBD1 or TRBD2 (5 bases each). Germline values: CDR1 LGHDT, CDR2 YNNKEL (reference sequence). Trimming shortened V by 4 bases and J by 5 bases, and 12 bases separated the two germline ends. The CDR3 is made up of 13 amino acids. The CDR3, as DNA: TGTGCCAGCAGCCTCATAAGGGGACACGAGCAGTACTTC. Amino acids: CASSLIRGHEQYF.

This clonotype was observed at least ten times. The J gene is TRBJ2-1, the V gene TRBV20-1; 10 nucleotides align to TRBD2. From germline, CDR1 is DFQATT and CDR2 SNEGSKA (reference sequence). This CDR3 has 14 residues. Trimming took 5 bases from V and 4 from J; bases not matched to a gene: 5. DNA for the CDR3: TGCAGTGCTCCGGGACTAGCGCTATACAATGAGCAGTTCTTC. This translates into CSAPGLALYNEQFF.

This sequence joins TRBV28 and TRBJ2-1, with D perhaps TRBD2 (6 bases). V was clipped by 6 bases and J by 0 bases, with 18 bases between them. The CDR3 runs 17 residues. Germline V gene data show CDR1 as MDHEN and CDR2 as SYDVKM. CDR3: CASRGLEGLGSYNEQFF. The CDR3 DNA reads as TGTGCCAGCAGGGGACTCGAGGGGTTGGGCTCCTACAATGAGCAGTTCTTC.